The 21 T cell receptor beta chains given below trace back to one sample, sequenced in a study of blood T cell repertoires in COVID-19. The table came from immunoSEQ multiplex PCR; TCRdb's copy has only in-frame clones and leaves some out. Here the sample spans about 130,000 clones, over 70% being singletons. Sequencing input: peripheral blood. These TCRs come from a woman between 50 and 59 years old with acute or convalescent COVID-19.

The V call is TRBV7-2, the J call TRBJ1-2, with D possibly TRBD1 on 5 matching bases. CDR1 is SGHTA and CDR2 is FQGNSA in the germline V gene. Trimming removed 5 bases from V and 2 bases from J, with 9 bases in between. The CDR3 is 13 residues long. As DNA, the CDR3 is TGTGCCAGCAGCATGGCAGGGAACTATGGCTACACCTTC. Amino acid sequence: CASSMAGNYGYTF.

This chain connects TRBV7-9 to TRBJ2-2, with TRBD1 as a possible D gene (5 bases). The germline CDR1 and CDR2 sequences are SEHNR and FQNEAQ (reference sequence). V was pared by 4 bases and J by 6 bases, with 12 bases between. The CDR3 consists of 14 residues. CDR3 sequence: CASSSTDKPGELFF. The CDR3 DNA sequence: TGTGCCAGCAGCTCGACAGACAAGCCCGGGGAGCTGTTTTTT.

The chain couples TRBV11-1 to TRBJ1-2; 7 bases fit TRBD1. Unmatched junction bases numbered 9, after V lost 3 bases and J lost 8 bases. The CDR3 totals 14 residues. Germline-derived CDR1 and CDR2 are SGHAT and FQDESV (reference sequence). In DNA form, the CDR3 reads TGTGCCAGCAGCTTGATGACAGGGTTAGGCGGCTACACCTTC. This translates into CASSLMTGLGGYTF.

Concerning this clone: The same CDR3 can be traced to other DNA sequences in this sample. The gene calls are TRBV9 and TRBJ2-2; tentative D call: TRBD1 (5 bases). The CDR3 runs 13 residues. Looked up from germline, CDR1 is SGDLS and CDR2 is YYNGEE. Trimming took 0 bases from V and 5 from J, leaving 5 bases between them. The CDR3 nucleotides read TGTGCCAGCAGCGTAGCAGGGACCGGGGAGCTGTTTTTT. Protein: CASSVAGTGELFF. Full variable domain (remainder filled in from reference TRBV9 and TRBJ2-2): DSGVTQTPKHLITATGQRVTLRCSPRSGDLSVYWYQQSLDQGLQFLIQYYNGEERAKGNILERFSAQQFPDLHSELNLSSLELGDSALYFCASSVAGTGELFFGEGSRLTVL.

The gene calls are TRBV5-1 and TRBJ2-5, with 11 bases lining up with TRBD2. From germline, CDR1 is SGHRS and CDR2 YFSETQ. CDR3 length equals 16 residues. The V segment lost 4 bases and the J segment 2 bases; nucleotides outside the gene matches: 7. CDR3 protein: CASSRLGLAVQETQYF. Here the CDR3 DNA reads TGCGCCAGCAGCCGACTGGGACTAGCGGTGCAAGAGACCCAGTACTTC.

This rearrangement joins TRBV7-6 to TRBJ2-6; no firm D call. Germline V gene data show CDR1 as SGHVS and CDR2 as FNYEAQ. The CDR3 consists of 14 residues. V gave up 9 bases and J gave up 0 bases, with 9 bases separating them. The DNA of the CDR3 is TGTGCCAGTAAACTCAACTCTGGGGCCAACGTCCTGACTTTC. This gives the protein CASKLNSGANVLTF.

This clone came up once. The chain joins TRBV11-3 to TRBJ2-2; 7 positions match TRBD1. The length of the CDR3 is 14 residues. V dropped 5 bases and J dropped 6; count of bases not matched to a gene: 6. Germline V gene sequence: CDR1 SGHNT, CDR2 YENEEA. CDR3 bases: TGTGCCAGCAGCCCCAGGGGGATTCCCGGGGAGCTGTTTTTT. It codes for CASSPRGIPGELFF. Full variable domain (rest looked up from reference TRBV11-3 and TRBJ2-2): EAGVVQSPRYKIIEKKQPVAFWCNPISGHNTLYWYLQNLGQGPELLIRYENEEAVDDSQLPKDRFSAERLKGVDSTLKIQPAELGDSAVYLCASSPRGIPGELFFGEGSRLTVL.

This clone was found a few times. CDR3 protein: CASGTGVRRVHF. The CDR3, as DNA: TGTGCCAGCGGGACAGGGGTTCGGAGGGTCCACTTT. This chain connects TRBV28 to TRBJ1-6; 10 positions match TRBD1. Germline V gene sequence: CDR1 MDHEN, CDR2 SYDVKM. This CDR3 region has 12 residues. J gave up 17 bases and V 8 bases, and 9 bases lay outside the gene matches.

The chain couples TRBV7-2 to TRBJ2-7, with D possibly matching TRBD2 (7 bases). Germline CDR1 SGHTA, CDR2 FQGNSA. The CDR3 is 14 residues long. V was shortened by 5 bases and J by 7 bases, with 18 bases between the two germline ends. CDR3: CASSIAGGLYEQYF. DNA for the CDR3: TGTGCCAGCAGCATCGCCGGGGGGCTGTATGAGCAGTACTTC.

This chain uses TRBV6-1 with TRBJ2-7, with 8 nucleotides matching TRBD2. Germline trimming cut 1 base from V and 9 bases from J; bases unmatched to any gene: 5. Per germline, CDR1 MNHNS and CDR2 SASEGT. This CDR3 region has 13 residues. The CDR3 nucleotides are TGTGCCAGCAGTGAAGATACGGGGGGGCGGCAGTACTTC. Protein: CASSEDTGGRQYF.

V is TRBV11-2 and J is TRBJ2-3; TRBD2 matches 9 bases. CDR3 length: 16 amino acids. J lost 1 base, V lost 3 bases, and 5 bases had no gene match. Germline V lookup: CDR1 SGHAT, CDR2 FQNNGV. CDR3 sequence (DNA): TGTGCCAGCAGCTTCCCGGGACTAGCTGGCACAGATACGCAGTATTTT. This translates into CASSFPGLAGTDTQYF.

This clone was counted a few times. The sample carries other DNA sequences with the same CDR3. The CDR3 nucleotides are TGTGCCAGCTCACCAGGGGCCAACTATGGCTACACCTTC. This encodes CASSPGANYGYTF. The J gene is TRBJ1-2, the V gene TRBV18; tentative D call: TRBD1 (5 bases). The germline V gene has CDR1 KGHSH and CDR2 LQKENI. The length of the CDR3 is 13 residues. Trimming cost V 2 bases and J 2 bases, with 6 bases left between them.

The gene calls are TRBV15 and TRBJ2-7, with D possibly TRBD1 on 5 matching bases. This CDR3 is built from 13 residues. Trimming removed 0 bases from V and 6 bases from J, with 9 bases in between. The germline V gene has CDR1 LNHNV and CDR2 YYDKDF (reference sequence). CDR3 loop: CATSRDKGFEQYF. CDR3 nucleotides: TGTGCCACCAGCAGAGATAAGGGGTTCGAGCAGTACTTC. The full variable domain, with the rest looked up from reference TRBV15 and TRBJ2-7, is DAMVIQNPRYQVTQFGKPVTLSCSQTLNHNVMYWYQQKSSQAPKLLFHYYDKDFNNEADTPDNFQSRRPNTSFCFLDIRSPGLGDTAMYLCATSRDKGFEQYFGPGTRLTVT.

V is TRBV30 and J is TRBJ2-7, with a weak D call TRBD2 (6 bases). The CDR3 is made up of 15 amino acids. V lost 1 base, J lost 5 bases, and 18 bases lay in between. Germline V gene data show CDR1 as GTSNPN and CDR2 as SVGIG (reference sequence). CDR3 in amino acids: CAWSAKLGGLNEQYF. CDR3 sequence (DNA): TGTGCCTGGAGTGCTAAGTTGGGGGGTCTGAACGAGCAGTACTTC.

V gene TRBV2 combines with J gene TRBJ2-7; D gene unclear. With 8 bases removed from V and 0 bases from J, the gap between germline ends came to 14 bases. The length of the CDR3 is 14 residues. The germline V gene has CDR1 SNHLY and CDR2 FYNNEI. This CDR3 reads CASQKLTDSYEQYF. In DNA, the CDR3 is TGTGCCAGCCAAAAACTTACAGACTCCTACGAGCAGTACTTC.

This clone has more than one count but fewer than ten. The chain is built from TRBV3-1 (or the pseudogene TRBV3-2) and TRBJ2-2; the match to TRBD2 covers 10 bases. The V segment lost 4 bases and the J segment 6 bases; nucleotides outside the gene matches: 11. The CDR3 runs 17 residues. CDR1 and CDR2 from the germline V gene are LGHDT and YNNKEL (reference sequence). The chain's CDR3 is CASSRPLLGLAPGELFF. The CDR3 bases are TGTGCCAGCAGCCGACCCTTGTTGGGACTAGCGCCCGGGGAGCTGTTTTTT.

CDR3 nucleotides: TGTGCCAGTAGTATTGTGGCGGGGGGGCAGTACGAGCAGTACTTC. Translation gives CASSIVAGGQYEQYF. V and J are TRBV19 and TRBJ2-7; 9 nucleotides match TRBD2. The CDR3 sequence is 15 residues long. Germline CDR1 and CDR2: LNHDA and SQIVND (reference sequence). Trimming removed 3 bases from V and 4 bases from J; junction bases left unmatched: 7.

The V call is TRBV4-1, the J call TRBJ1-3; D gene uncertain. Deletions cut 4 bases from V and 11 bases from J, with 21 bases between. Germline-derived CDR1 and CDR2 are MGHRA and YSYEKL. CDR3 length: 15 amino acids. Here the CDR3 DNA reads TGCGCCAGCAGCCGGGCGGGAAAGGCCGTTGGGGCCATATATTTT. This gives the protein CASSRAGKAVGAIYF.

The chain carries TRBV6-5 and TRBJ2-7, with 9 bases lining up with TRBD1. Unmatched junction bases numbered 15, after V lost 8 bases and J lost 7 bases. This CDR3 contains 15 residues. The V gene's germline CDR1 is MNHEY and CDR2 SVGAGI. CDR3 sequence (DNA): TGTGCCAGCGATGTCGGGGGACAGGGACCGAGGGAGCAGTACTTC. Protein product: CASDVGGQGPREQYF.

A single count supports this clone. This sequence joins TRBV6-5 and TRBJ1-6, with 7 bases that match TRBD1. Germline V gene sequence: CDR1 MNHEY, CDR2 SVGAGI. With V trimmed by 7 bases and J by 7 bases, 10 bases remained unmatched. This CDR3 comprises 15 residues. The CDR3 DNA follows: TGTGCCAGCACCCTTCAGGGGGAGGCGAATTCACCCCTCCACTTT. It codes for CASTLQGEANSPLHF.

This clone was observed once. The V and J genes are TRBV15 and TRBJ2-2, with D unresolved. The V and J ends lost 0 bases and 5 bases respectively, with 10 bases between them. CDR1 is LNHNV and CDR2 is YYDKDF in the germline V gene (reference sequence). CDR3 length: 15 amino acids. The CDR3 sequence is CATSRDPTKTGELFF. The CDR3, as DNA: TGTGCCACCAGCAGAGATCCAACAAAGACCGGGGAGCTGTTTTTT.